What follows is one T cell receptor (beta chain) and its context. The antigen remains unidentified. The sample is drawn from a study of cytomegalovirus exposure and HLA in healthy donors. Study conclusions and caveats: Associated with cytomegalovirus, according to the listing, were 150 to 200 TCR beta chains. Common viral pathogens seemed, in a later analysis, to connect with several of the most significant clusters. Data from an earlier analysis indicated that most TCR beta V segments were productive either about 87% or about 30% of the time.

Primers included in the PCR were 60 Vbeta and 13 Jbeta primers. Measured with immunoSEQ multiplex PCR; TCRdb has only the in-frame clones, and not every one. Among some 89,000 clones listed, 78% were seen once. This CDR3 is built from 15 residues. Germline-derived CDR1 and CDR2 are SGHVS and FQNEAQ. Between the trimmed V and J ends, which lost 1 base and 6 bases, there was a span of 14 bases. This sequence originates from a woman aged 40 to 49 in good health and CMV-seropositive. The sequencing sample was made of PBMCs. The V gene is TRBV7-8, the J gene TRBJ2-3, with D uncertain. CDR3 sequence: CASSLVPSLTDTQYF. The CDR3 nucleotides read TGTGCCAGCAGCTTAGTCCCCAGTCTCACGGATACGCAGTATTTT.